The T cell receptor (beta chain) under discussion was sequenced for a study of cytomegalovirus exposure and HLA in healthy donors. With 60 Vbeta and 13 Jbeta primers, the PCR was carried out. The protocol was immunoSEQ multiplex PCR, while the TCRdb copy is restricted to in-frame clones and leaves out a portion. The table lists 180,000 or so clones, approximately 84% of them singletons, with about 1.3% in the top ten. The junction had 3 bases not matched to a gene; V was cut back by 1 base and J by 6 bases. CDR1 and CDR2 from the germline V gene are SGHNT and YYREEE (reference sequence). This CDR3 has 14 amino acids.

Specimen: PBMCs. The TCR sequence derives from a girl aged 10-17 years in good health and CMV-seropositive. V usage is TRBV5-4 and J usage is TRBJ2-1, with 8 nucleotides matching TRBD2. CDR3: CASSLPSGLNEQFF. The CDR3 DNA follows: TGTGCCAGCAGCTTGCCTAGCGGGCTCAATGAGCAGTTCTTC.